What follows are 29 T cell receptor beta chains derived from one specimen sequenced in a study of T cell repertoires in cytomegalovirus infection. Using its own MiXCR run on the reads, TCRdb lists one record per CDR3 protein. In the table there are approximately 910,000 distinct CDR3 sequences, around 31% of which are singletons. No antigens are known for them. The sequencing here drew on cultured CD8+ T cells from PBMCs, taken from culture after CMV antigen stimulation. The receptors were gathered from a human donor in good health (CMV status not recorded). Some clones in this sample may be carry-over from other donors' samples.

The rearrangement uses TRBV20-1 and TRBJ2-4; the match to TRBD1 covers 8 bases. This CDR3 is built from 14 residues. V dropped 7 bases and J dropped 7; count of bases not matched to a gene: 12. Germline lookup yields CDR1 DFQATT and CDR2 SNEGSKA (reference sequence). For the CDR3, the DNA is TGCAGTGGTCGAGGGGACAGGTTAGATAACATTCAGTACTTC. This sequence encodes CSGRGDRLDNIQYF.

There are a few counts of this clonotype. This chain joins TRBV6-1 and TRBJ2-3; the D gene is possibly TRBD2 (6 bases). CDR1 and CDR2 (germline): MNHNS, SASEGT. This CDR3 is built from 16 residues. The V end was cut by 0 bases, the J end by 6 bases, with 16 bases between. This CDR3 reads CASSEARTGEEDTQYF. CDR3 in DNA: TGTGCCAGCAGTGAAGCCAGGACGGGGGAGGAGGATACGCAGTATTTT.

This clonotype was counted many times. V is TRBV7-6 and J is TRBJ2-7, with 7 bases fitting TRBD1. Germline trimming cut 5 bases from V and 1 base from J; bases unmatched to any gene: 5. The CDR3 spans 14 residues. Per the germline V gene, CDR1 is SGHVS and CDR2 is FNYEAQ. As DNA, the CDR3 is TGTGCCAGCAGCCTTGGACAGGATTCCTACGAGCAGTACTTC. It specifies CASSLGQDSYEQYF. The variable domain in full, completed from reference TRBV7-6 and TRBJ2-7, reads GAGVSQSPRYKVTKRGQDVALRCDPISGHVSLYWYRQALGQGPEFLTYFNYEAQQDKSGLPNDRFSAERPEGSISTLTIQRTEQRDSAMYRCASSLGQDSYEQYFGPGTRLTVT.

This clonotype occurred a few times. CDR3 protein: CASSPRGSYEQYV. The DNA of the CDR3 is TGTGCCAGCAGCCCCCGGGGGAGTTACGAGCAGTACGTC. This chain connects TRBV7-9 to TRBJ2-7; TRBD2 might be the D (6 bases). Germline V gene sequence: CDR1 SEHNR, CDR2 FQNEAQ (reference sequence). The ends were cut back, 5 bases at V and 4 bases at J, with 12 bases in the middle. This CDR3 has 13 amino acids.

This clonotype appeared a few times. The V call is TRBV5-4, the J call TRBJ2-3, with 7 nucleotides matching TRBD2. Germline trimming cut 2 bases from V and 0 bases from J; bases unmatched to any gene: 9. The CDR3 extends over 17 amino acids. The germline V gene encodes CDR1 SGHNT and CDR2 YYREEE (reference sequence). CDR3 in DNA: TGTGCCAGCAGCTTCCTGGGGGGGATACCTAGCACAGATACGCAGTATTTT. Its translation: CASSFLGGIPSTDTQYF.

This clonotype turned up a few times. The V gene is TRBV7-9, the J gene TRBJ1-2; 7 nucleotides line up with TRBD1. The CDR3 runs 16 residues. Trimming removed 5 bases from V and 7 bases from J; junction bases left unmatched: 16. Germline values: CDR1 SEHNR, CDR2 FQNEAQ (reference sequence). In DNA, the CDR3 is TGTGCCAGCAGCACCCAGGAGGGGGCGTGGAGGGCTGGCTACACCTTC. It translates to CASSTQEGAWRAGYTF.

V and J are TRBV25-1 and TRBJ1-4; 7 bases map to TRBD1. The CDR3 loop spans 16 amino acids. CDR1 is MGHDK, CDR2 SYGVNS, per germline. V shed 4 bases and J 10 bases; nucleotides not matched to a gene: 15. CDR3 in DNA: TGTGCCAGCAGTGTTTACCGCACAGGGGAGGCCGGAAAACTGTTTTTT. Amino acid sequence: CASSVYRTGEAGKLFF.

This clonotype was counted a few times. The chain has TRBV7-8 and TRBJ2-2; 12 nucleotides match TRBD2. In germline, CDR1 is SGHVS, CDR2 FQNEAQ. This CDR3 contains 16 residues. J lost 6 bases, V lost 3 bases, and 5 bases had no gene match. The CDR3 here is CASSFRLAGEAGELFF. CDR3 DNA sequence: TGTGCCAGCAGCTTTAGACTAGCGGGGGAAGCCGGGGAGCTGTTTTTT.

The chain couples TRBV19 to TRBJ1-1, with D possibly being TRBD1 (6 bases). Germline values: CDR1 LNHDA, CDR2 SQIVND (reference sequence). This CDR3 contains 13 residues. With 7 bases removed from V and 2 bases from J, the gap between germline ends came to 11 bases. CDR3 protein: CASKNRANTEAFF. In DNA, the CDR3 is TGTGCCAGTAAAAACAGGGCTAACACTGAAGCTTTCTTT.

This clonotype has just a few counts. This chain links TRBV4-1 with TRBJ2-6, with D perhaps matching TRBD1 (5 bases). Germline V lookup: CDR1 MGHRA, CDR2 YSYEKL. The ends were cut back, 8 bases at V and 0 bases at J, with 23 bases in the middle. The CDR3 contains 19 residues. The CDR3 spells CASLGAGRGSLSGANVLTF. CDR3 sequence (DNA): TGCGCCAGCTTAGGGGCCGGGCGCGGTTCTCTCTCTGGGGCCAACGTCCTGACTTTC.

This clonotype was picked up a small number of times. This chain joins TRBV28 and TRBJ1-2, with D hard to call. The CDR3 sequence is 15 residues long. Trimming took off 7 bases at V and 2 bases at J, with 17 bases between the two ends. Germline V gives CDR1 MDHEN, CDR2 SYDVKM. The CDR3 region is CASIYSLHGNYGYTF. CDR3 in DNA: TGTGCCAGCATCTACTCCCTCCACGGGAACTATGGCTACACCTTC.

This clonotype was observed a handful of times. The genes are TRBV5-6 and TRBJ2-1; D remains ambiguous. CDR3 length: 16 amino acids. From germline, CDR1 is SGHDT and CDR2 YYEEEE. Trimming removed 2 bases from V and 0 bases from J, with 12 bases in between. The CDR3 loop is CASSLSSWPSYNEQFF. DNA for the CDR3: TGTGCCAGCAGCTTATCAAGCTGGCCCTCCTACAATGAGCAGTTCTTC.

The sample holds a few counts of this clonotype. The rearrangement links TRBV7-9 to TRBJ2-5; a weak D match, TRBD2 (6 bases). The V end lost 5 bases, the J end lost 0 bases, and 16 bases lay between the germline ends. Germline V gives CDR1 SEHNR, CDR2 FQNEAQ (reference sequence). The CDR3 has 16 residues. In nucleotides, the CDR3 is TGTGCCAGCAGCCCACGGACTAAACCGTACCAAGAGACCCAGTACTTC. The encoded protein is CASSPRTKPYQETQYF.

This clonotype was observed a few times. The chain is built from TRBV7-3 and TRBJ2-2; D perhaps matches TRBD2 (6 bases). This CDR3 comprises 16 residues. Trimming pared 5 bases from V and 4 bases from J, leaving 17 bases between. CDR1 is SGHTA, CDR2 FQGTGA, per germline. Written as DNA, the CDR3 is TGTGCCAGCAGCCCACGGGAGCCCCGCCTCACCGGGGAGCTGTTTTTT. Amino acid sequence: CASSPREPRLTGELFF.

The J gene is TRBJ2-7, the V gene TRBV4-1, with D unresolved. This CDR3 region has 12 residues. CDR1 is MGHRA, CDR2 YSYEKL, per germline. Trimming shortened V by 3 bases and J by 7 bases, and 10 bases separated the two germline ends. CDR3 nucleotide sequence: TGCGCCAGCAGCCATGCCCGTGGTGAGCAGTACTTC. It translates to CASSHARGEQYF.

The chain is built from TRBV2 and TRBJ1-1; D uncertain. Germline CDR1 and CDR2: SNHLY and FYNNEI. This CDR3 is 12 amino acids long. The CDR3 spells CVIQSSPTEAFF. CDR3 nucleotide sequence: TGTGTTATTCAATCGTCCCCCACTGAAGCTTTCTTT.

This sequence joins TRBV2 and TRBJ2-3, with 9 bases aligning to TRBD2. The CDR3 consists of 15 residues. Trimming took 7 bases from V and 2 from J; bases not matched to a gene: 7. Germline V lookup: CDR1 SNHLY, CDR2 FYNNEI. The CDR3 here is CASIGTSYDTDTQYF. Written as DNA, the CDR3 is TGTGCCAGCATCGGGACTAGCTACGACACAGATACGCAGTATTTT.

The J gene is TRBJ1-2, the V gene TRBV2; D perhaps matches TRBD1 (5 bases). CDR1 and CDR2 (germline): SNHLY, FYNNEI. The CDR3 loop spans 16 amino acids. The germline V and J ends were trimmed by 4 bases and 0 bases, with 15 bases remaining between them. The CDR3 nucleotides are TGTGCCAGCAGTGGATTCACGGGGGAGGCTAACTATGGCTACACCTTC. As protein: CASSGFTGEANYGYTF.

The rearrangement joins TRBV15 to TRBJ2-1; D may correspond to TRBD1 or TRBD2 (5 bases each). Germline CDR1 reads LNHNV; CDR2 reads YYDKDF (reference sequence). This CDR3 comprises 16 residues. The V end was cut by 3 bases, the J end by 5 bases, with 17 bases between. CDR3 nucleotide sequence: TGTGCCACCAGCAGTGCAGTTTGGGACCATGACAATGAGCAGTTCTTC. Translating gives CATSSAVWDHDNEQFF.

In this sample, this clonotype turned up a few times. The chain combines TRBV10-3 with TRBJ1-3, with D possibly TRBD1 on 6 matching bases. Germline V CDR1 and CDR2: ENHRY, SYGVKD. Deletions cut 6 bases from V and 0 bases from J, with 15 bases between. The CDR3 has 16 residues. For the CDR3, the DNA is TGTGCCATCAGAACCCGGACAGACAACTCTGGAAACACCATATATTTT. Its protein product is CAIRTRTDNSGNTIYF.

The chain combines TRBV7-9 with TRBJ2-4, with 7 positions matching TRBD1. The length of the CDR3 is 16 residues. Per the germline V gene, CDR1 is SEHNR and CDR2 is FQNEAQ (reference sequence). The trim removed 5 bases at V and 1 base at J, leaving 8 bases unmatched. CDR3: CASSAASDRAKNIQYF. For the CDR3, the DNA is TGTGCCAGCAGCGCCGCCTCGGACAGGGCCAAAAACATTCAGTACTTC.

The gene calls are TRBV7-6 and TRBJ2-5, with 7 nucleotides matching TRBD2. Germline loops: CDR1 SGHVS, CDR2 FNYEAQ. CDR3 length equals 16 residues. The V segment lost 3 bases and the J segment 5 bases; nucleotides outside the gene matches: 12. CDR3 loop: CASSLSGRAGGETQYF. Here the CDR3 DNA reads TGTGCCAGCAGCTTGTCAGGAAGGGCCGGGGGGGAGACCCAGTACTTC. Looking up the rest from reference TRBV7-6 and TRBJ2-5 gives the full variable domain: GAGVSQSPRYKVTKRGQDVALRCDPISGHVSLYWYRQALGQGPEFLTYFNYEAQQDKSGLPNDRFSAERPEGSISTLTIQRTEQRDSAMYRCASSLSGRAGGETQYFGPGTRLLVL.

The J gene is TRBJ2-2, the V gene TRBV20-1; D is unresolved. The germline V gene encodes CDR1 DFQATT and CDR2 SNEGSKA (reference sequence). Between the trimmed V and J ends, which lost 4 bases and 1 base, there was a span of 7 bases. This CDR3 has 13 residues. In DNA form, the CDR3 reads TGCAGTGCTAAAGGGTTGAACACCGGGGAGCTGTTTTTT. Its protein is CSAKGLNTGELFF.

The chain recombines TRBV25-1 with TRBJ2-6, with D hard to call. Germline V CDR1 and CDR2: MGHDK, SYGVNS. CDR3 length: 15 amino acids. The V end was cut by 2 bases, the J end by 1 base, with 6 bases between. The CDR3 spells CASSEGGSGANVLTF. In nucleotides, the CDR3 is TGTGCCAGCAGTGAAGGTGGTTCTGGGGCCAACGTCCTGACTTTC.

This clonotype was seen a handful of times. This chain uses TRBV28 with TRBJ2-1; 9 nucleotides align to TRBD1. Losses at the gene ends were 4 bases for V and 5 bases for J; bases not matched to a gene: 9. Germline loops: CDR1 MDHEN, CDR2 SYDVKM. CDR3 size: 16 residues. CDR3 sequence (DNA): TGTGCCAGCAGTTACCCGATAGGACAGGGGAACAATGAGCAGTTCTTC. Its translation is CASSYPIGQGNNEQFF.

This clonotype was counted only a few times. The genes are TRBV7-4 and TRBJ1-6; no clear D. The CDR3 length is 14 residues. In germline, CDR1 is SGHVT, CDR2 SQSDAQ. V was cut by 6 bases and J by 4 bases, with 10 bases left in between. This chain's CDR3 is CASSSGEYNSPLHF. Here the CDR3 DNA reads TGTGCCAGCAGTTCCGGGGAATATAATTCACCCCTCCACTTT.

The gene calls are TRBV2 and TRBJ1-1; TRBD1 might be the D (6 bases). Germline V lookup: CDR1 SNHLY, CDR2 FYNNEI. The CDR3 is 15 amino acids. V dropped 4 bases and J dropped 0 bases, with 12 bases sitting between them. The CDR3 DNA sequence: TGTGCCAGCAGTGGCAGGGGATGGTTGAACACTGAAGCTTTCTTT. Its translation is CASSGRGWLNTEAFF.

V and J are TRBV6-6 and TRBJ2-2; TRBD2 agrees at 12 bases. This CDR3 is built from 18 residues. Losses at the gene ends were 4 bases for V and 3 bases for J; bases not matched to a gene: 9. Per germline, CDR1 MNHNY and CDR2 SVGAGI (reference sequence). In DNA form, the CDR3 reads TGTGCCAGCAGTTCACTAGCGGGGGGCGAATTTGACACCGGGGAGCTGTTTTTT. Protein sequence: CASSSLAGGEFDTGELFF.

This clonotype was seen repeatedly, ten times or more. The genes are TRBV4-1 and TRBJ1-2, with D uncertain. The germline V and J ends were trimmed by 1 base and 4 bases, with 7 bases remaining between them. Germline V gene data show CDR1 as MGHRA and CDR2 as YSYEKL. The CDR3 covers 13 residues. In DNA, the CDR3 is TGCGCCAGCAGCCAAGTGCTGAGCTATGGCTACACCTTC. Encoded protein: CASSQVLSYGYTF.